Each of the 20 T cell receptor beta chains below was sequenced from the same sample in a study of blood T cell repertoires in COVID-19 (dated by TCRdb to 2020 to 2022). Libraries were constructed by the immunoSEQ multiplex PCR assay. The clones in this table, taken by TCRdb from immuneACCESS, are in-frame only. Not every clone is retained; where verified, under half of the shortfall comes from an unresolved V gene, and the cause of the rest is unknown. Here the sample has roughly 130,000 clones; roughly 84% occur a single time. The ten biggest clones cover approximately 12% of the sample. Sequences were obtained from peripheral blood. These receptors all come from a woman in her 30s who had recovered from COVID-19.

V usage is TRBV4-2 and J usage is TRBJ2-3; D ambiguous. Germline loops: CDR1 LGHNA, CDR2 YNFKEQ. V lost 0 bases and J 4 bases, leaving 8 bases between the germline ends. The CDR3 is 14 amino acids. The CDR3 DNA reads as TGTGCCAGCAGCCAAGATGGCACCCCAGATACGCAGTATTTT. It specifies CASSQDGTPDTQYF.

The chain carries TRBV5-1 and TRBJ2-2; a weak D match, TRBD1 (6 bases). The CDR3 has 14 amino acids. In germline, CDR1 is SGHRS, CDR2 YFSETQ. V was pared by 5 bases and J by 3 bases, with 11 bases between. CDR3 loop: CASSHNRDTGELFF. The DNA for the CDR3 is TGCGCCAGCAGTCATAACAGGGACACCGGGGAGCTGTTTTTT.

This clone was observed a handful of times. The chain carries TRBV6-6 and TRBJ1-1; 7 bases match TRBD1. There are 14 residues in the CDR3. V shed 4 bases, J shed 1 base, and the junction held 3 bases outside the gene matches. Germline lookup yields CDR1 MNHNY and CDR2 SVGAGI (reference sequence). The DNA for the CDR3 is TGTGCCAGCAGTTTACAGGGGACGAACACTGAAGCTTTCTTT. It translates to CASSLQGTNTEAFF.

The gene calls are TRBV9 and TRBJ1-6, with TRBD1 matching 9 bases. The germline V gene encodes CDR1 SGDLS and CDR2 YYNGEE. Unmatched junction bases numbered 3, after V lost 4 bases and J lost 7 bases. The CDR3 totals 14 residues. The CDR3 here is CASSPTGGNSPLHF. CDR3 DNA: TGTGCCAGCAGCCCGACAGGGGGAAATTCACCCCTCCACTTT. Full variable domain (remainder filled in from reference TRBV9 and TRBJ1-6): DSGVTQTPKHLITATGQRVTLRCSPRSGDLSVYWYQQSLDQGLQFLIQYYNGEERAKGNILERFSAQQFPDLHSELNLSSLELGDSALYFCASSPTGGNSPLHFGNGTRLTVT.

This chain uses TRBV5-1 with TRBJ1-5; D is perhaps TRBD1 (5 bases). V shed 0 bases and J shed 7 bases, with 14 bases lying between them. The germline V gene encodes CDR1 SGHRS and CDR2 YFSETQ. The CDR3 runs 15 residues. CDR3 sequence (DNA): TGCGCCAGCAGCTTGGTGCAGGGCGGTGGACAGCCCCAGCATTTT. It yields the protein CASSLVQGGGQPQHF.

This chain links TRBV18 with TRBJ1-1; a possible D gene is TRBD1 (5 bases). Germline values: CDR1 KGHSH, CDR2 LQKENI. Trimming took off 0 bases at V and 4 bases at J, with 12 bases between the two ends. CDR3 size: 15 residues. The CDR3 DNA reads TGTGCCAGCTCACCACCCAGGGTCGGCGGCACTGAAGCTTTCTTT. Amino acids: CASSPPRVGGTEAFF. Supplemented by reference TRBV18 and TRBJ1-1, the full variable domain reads NAGVMQNPRHLVRRRGQEARLRCSPMKGHSHVYWYRQLPEEGLKFMVYLQKENIIDESGMPKERFSAEFPKEGPSILRIQQVVRGDSAAYFCASSPPRVGGTEAFFGQGTRLTVV.

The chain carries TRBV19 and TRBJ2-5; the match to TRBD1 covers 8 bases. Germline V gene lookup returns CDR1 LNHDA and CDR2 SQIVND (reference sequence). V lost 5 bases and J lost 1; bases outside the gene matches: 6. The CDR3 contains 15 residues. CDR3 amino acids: CASSLPGTGQETQYF. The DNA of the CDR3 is TGTGCCAGTAGTTTGCCCGGGACAGGCCAAGAGACCCAGTACTTC.

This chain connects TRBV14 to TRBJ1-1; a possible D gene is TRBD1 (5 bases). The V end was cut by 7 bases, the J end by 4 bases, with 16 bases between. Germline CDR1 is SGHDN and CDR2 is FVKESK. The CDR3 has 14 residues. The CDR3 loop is CASTTSAGGTEAFF. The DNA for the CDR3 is TGTGCCAGCACCACGTCTGCCGGGGGCACTGAAGCTTTCTTT.

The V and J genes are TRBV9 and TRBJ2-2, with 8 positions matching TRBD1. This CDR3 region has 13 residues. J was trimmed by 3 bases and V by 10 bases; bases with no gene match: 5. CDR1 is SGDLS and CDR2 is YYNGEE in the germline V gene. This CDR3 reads CAGQGKYTGELFF. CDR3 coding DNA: TGTGCCGGACAGGGTAAGTACACCGGGGAGCTGTTTTTT.

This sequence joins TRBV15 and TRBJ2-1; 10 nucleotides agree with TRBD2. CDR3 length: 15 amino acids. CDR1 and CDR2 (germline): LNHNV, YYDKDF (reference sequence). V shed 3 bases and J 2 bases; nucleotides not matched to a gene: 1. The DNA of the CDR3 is TGTGCCACCAGCAGTCTAGCGGGAGCCTACAATGAGCAGTTCTTC. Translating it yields CATSSLAGAYNEQFF.

CDR3 nucleotides: TGCAGTGCTAGTCCAGGGGCCAAAGATACGCAGTATTTT. Translation: CSASPGAKDTQYF. This chain joins TRBV20-1 and TRBJ2-3; the D gene is possibly TRBD1 (6 bases). Looked up from germline, CDR1 is DFQATT and CDR2 is SNEGSKA (reference sequence). This CDR3 region has 13 residues. The ends were cut back, 3 bases at V and 5 bases at J, with 12 bases in the middle.

The CDR3 here is CASTLQGIHEQYF. In DNA, the CDR3 is TGTGCCAGCACCTTACAGGGGATCCACGAGCAGTACTTC. The V and J genes are TRBV5-4 and TRBJ2-7; TRBD1 matches at 7 bases. V shed 6 bases, J shed 5 bases, and the junction held 8 bases outside the gene matches. CDR3 length: 13 residues. CDR1 and CDR2 (germline): SGHNT, YYREEE (reference sequence).

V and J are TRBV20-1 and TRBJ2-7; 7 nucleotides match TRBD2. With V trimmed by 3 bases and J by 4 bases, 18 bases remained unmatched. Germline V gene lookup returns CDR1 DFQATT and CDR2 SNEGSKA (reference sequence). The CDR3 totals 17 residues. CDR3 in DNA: TGCAGTGCTAGTAGGTATCTAGCGGTTCAAACCTTATACGAGCAGTACTTC. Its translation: CSASRYLAVQTLYEQYF.

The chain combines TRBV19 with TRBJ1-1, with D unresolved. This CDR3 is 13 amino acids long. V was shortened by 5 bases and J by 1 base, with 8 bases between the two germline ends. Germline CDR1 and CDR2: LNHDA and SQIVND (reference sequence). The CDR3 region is CASSWAQNTEAFF. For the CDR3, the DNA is TGTGCCAGTAGTTGGGCCCAGAACACTGAAGCTTTCTTT.

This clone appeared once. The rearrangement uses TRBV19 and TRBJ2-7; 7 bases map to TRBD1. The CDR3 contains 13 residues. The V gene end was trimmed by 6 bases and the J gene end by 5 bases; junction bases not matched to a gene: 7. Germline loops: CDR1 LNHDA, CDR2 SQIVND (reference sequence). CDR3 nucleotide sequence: TGTGCCAGTAGGGAGGACAGGACGCACGAGCAGTACTTC. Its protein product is CASREDRTHEQYF.

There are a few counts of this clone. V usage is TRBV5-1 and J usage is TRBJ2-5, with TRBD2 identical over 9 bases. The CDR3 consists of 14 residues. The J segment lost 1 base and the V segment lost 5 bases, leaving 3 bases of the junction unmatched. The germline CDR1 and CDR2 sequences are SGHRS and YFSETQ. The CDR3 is CASRRREGQETQYF. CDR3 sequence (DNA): TGCGCCAGCAGGAGGCGGGAGGGCCAAGAGACCCAGTACTTC.

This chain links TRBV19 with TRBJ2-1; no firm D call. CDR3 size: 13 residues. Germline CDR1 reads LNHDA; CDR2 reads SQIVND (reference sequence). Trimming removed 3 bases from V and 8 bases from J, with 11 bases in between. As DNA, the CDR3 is TGTGCCAGTAGTATGAGGTCAGCCCATGAGCAGTTCTTC. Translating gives CASSMRSAHEQFF.

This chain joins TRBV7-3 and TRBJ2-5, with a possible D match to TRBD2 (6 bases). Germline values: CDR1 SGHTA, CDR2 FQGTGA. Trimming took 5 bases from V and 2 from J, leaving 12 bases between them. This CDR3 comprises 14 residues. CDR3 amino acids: CASSPGTPQETQYF. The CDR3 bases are TGTGCCAGCAGCCCCGGGACTCCTCAAGAGACCCAGTACTTC.

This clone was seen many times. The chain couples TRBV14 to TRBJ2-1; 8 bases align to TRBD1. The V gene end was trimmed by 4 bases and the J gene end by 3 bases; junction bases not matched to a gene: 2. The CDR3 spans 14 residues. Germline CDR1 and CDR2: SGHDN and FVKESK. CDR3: CASSPGQGYNEQFF. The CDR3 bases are TGTGCCAGCAGCCCTGGACAGGGCTACAATGAGCAGTTCTTC. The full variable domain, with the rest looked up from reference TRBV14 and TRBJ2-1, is EAGVTQFPSHSVIEKGQTVTLRCDPISGHDNLYWYRRVMGKEIKFLLHFVKESKQDESGMPNNRFLAERTGGTYSTLKVQPAELEDSGVYFCASSPGQGYNEQFFGPGTRLTVL.

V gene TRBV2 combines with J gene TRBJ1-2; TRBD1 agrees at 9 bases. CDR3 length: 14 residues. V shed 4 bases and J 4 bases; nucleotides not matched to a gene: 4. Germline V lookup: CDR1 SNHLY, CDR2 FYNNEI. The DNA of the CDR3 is TGTGCCAGCAGTGCCGGGACAGGGCTCTATGGCTACACCTTC. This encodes CASSAGTGLYGYTF.